The clone carrying this TCR beta chain has more than one count but fewer than ten. The CDR3 is made up of 18 amino acids. Deletions cut 1 base from V and 6 bases from J, with 22 bases between. CDR1 is LNHDA, CDR2 SQIVND, per germline (reference sequence). This sample is part of a study of blood T cell repertoires in COVID-19. Original methodology: Amplification with reference gene primers provided the estimates of nucleated cell counts. Only in-frame clones appear in the TCRdb table, and some are missing; sequencing was by immunoSEQ multiplex PCR. That table supplies the V and J calls and clone size; D and trimming were determined from the DNA. The data contain about 330,000 clones, over 75% of them seen just once; the ten biggest clones take up 3.5% to 4%.

The sequence came from a woman in her forties or fifties with active or convalescent COVID-19. The J gene is TRBJ1-5, the V gene TRBV19; D may be TRBD1 (6 bases). Material for sequencing was peripheral blood. CDR3 protein: CASSIAPAVQGGIQPQHF. CDR3 nucleotides: TGTGCCAGTAGTATAGCGCCAGCCGTACAGGGAGGGATTCAGCCCCAGCATTTT. The variable domain in full, with the rest retrieved from reference TRBV19 and TRBJ1-5, is DGGITQSPKYLFRKEGQNVTLSCEQNLNHDAMYWYRQDPGQGLRLIYYSQIVNDFQKGDIAEGYSVSREKKESFPLTVTSAQKNPTAFYLCASSIAPAVQGGIQPQHFGDGTRLSIL.